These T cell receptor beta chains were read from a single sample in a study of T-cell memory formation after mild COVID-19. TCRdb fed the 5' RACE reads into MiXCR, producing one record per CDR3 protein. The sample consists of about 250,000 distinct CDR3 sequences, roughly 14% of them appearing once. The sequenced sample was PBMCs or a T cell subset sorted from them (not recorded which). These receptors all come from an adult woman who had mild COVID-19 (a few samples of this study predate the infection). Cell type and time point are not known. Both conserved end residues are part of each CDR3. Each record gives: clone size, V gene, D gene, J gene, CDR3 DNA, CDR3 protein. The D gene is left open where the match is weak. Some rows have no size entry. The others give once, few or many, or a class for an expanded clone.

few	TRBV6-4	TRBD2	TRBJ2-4	TGTGCCAGCAGTGACGTAGCGGGAGGTATAGGCATTCAGTACTTC	CASSDVAGGIGIQYF
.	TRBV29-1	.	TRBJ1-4	TGCAGCGTTGCCCTCCAGCCGACTAATGAAAAACTGTTTTTT	CSVALQPTNEKLFF
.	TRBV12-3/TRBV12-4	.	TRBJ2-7	TGTGCCAGCCGTCGGACAGAAAGCTACGAGCAGTACTTC	CASRRTESYEQYF
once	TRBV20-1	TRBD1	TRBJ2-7	TGCAGTGCTAGAGATATATCGACAGGGGTAATGTGGGAGCAGTACTTC	CSARDISTGVMWEQYF
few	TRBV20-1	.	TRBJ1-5	TGCAGTGCTAGAGATCCCAATAGCAATCATCCCCAGCATTTT	CSARDPNSNHPQHF
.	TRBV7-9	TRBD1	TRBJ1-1	TGTGCCAGCAGCTCTCTGACAGGGAGGGGGAACACTGAAGCTTTCTTT	CASSSLTGRGNTEAFF
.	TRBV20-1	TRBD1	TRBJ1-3	TGCAGTGCTATGCCCGGGACAGGGACTGGAAACACCATATATTTT	CSAMPGTGTGNTIYF
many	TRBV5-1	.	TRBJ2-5	TGCGCCAGCAGCTTGGCCGGGACTGCCAGCGAGACCCAGTACTTC	CASSLAGTASETQYF
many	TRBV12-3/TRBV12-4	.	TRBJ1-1	TGTGCCAGCAGTTTTACGCCCAGCTCGGCCACTGAAGCTTTCTTT	CASSFTPSSATEAFF
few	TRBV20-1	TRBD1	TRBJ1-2	TGCAGCGTAACAGGGGATCCTGAGGGCTACACCTTC	CSVTGDPEGYTF
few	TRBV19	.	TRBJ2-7	TGTGCCAGTAGTATAGCGCAGACCTACGAGCAGTACTTC	CASSIAQTYEQYF
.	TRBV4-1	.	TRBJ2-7	TGCGCCAGCAGCCAAGCGGCAGGGTCCGGGGGCTACGAGCAGTACTTC	CASSQAAGSGGYEQYF
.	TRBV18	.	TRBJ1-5	TGTGCCAGCTCACCGGGACGGAGTAGCAATCAGCCCCAGCATTTT	CASSPGRSSNQPQHF
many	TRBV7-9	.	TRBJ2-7	TGTGCCAGCAGCTTAGCAGGGGCCATCTCCTACGAGCAGTACTTC	CASSLAGAISYEQYF
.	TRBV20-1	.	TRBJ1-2	TGCAGTGCTAGCGAACCAGGTCAGGGCGGCTACACCTTC	CSASEPGQGGYTF
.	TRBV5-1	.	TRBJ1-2	TGCGCCAGCAGCGATTGGGGAGGGGATGGCTACACCTTC	CASSDWGGDGYTF
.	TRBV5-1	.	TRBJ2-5	TGCGCCAGCAGCTTGGCTCCTGGGAATTCGGAGACCCAGTACTTC	CASSLAPGNSETQYF
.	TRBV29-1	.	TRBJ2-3	TGCAGCGTTGGGCCCGCTAGCACAGATACGCAGTATTTT	CSVGPASTDTQYF
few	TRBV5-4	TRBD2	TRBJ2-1	TGTGCCAGCAGCAGGGGACTAGCGGGGATCAACAATGAGCAGTTCTTC	CASSRGLAGINNEQFF
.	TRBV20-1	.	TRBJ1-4	TGCAGTGCTCTAACCCCAGGGGTTGCTAATGAAAAACTGTTTTTT	CSALTPGVANEKLFF